Each of the 2 T cell receptor beta chains below was sequenced from the same sample in a study of cytomegalovirus exposure and HLA in healthy donors. Use of 60 Vbeta and 13 Jbeta primers characterized the PCR. Clones were read by immunoSEQ multiplex PCR, and TCRdb kept only the in-frame ones, dropping some. The table has some 180,000 clones, over 70% seen once. Sequences were obtained from PBMCs. The origin of the receptors is a male donor in good health and CMV-seronegative.

V gene TRBV28 combines with J gene TRBJ1-5; 10 nucleotides align to TRBD1. The CDR3 runs to 16 residues. After removal of 6 bases from V and 4 bases from J, the junction contained 9 bases not matched to a gene. Per germline, CDR1 MDHEN and CDR2 SYDVKM. The CDR3 DNA reads as TGTGCCAGCAGACGACAGGGGGCGCGGGGGAATCAGCCCCAGCATTTT. As protein: CASRRQGARGNQPQHF.

This clone turned up a few times. The chain couples TRBV6-5 to TRBJ1-5; 9 bases fit TRBD1. The CDR3 loop spans 15 amino acids. In germline, CDR1 is MNHEY, CDR2 SVGAGI. The V segment lost 4 bases and the J segment 2 bases; nucleotides outside the gene matches: 3. CDR3 coding DNA: TGTGCCAGCAGTTCCAGGACAGGGGGCAATCAGCCCCAGCATTTT. Translating gives CASSSRTGGNQPQHF.